One and the same sample provided the 20 T cell receptor beta chains below, sequenced in a study. Via MiXCR, TCRdb re-called the 5' RACE reads, giving one row per CDR3 protein. Among almost 3,000 distinct CDR3 sequences listed, 6.5% to 7% were seen once. Sequenced input: total memory T cells from blood PBMCs. Subset noted: transitional memory CD4+ T cells. These receptors originate from a female donor with HIV.

Sample share makes this clonotype medium-sized (0.01 to 0.1%). This rearrangement joins TRBV7-7 to TRBJ2-1, with a possible D match to TRBD1 (5 bases). From germline, CDR1 is SSHAT and CDR2 FNYEAQ (reference sequence). Trimming cost V 4 bases and J 8 bases, with 12 bases left between them. There are 13 residues in the CDR3. In nucleotides, the CDR3 is TGTGCCAGCAGCTCCAGGGATTGGGATGAGCAGTTCTTC. Encoded protein: CASSSRDWDEQFF.

This clonotype was counted only a few times. CDR3 sequence: CATSILQGSGEQYV. DNA for the CDR3: TGTGCCACCAGCATCTTACAGGGATCCGGCGAGCAGTACGTC. The V gene is TRBV15, the J gene TRBJ2-7, with TRBD1 as a possible D gene (6 bases). CDR1 and CDR2 (germline): LNHNV, YYDKDF (reference sequence). The length of the CDR3 is 14 residues. With 4 bases removed from V and 6 bases from J, the gap between germline ends came to 16 bases.

In this sample, this clonotype is medium-sized. The genes are TRBV10-3 and TRBJ2-7; D perhaps matches TRBD2 (5 bases). Trimming took off 3 bases at V and 7 bases at J, with 19 bases between the two ends. Germline V CDR1 and CDR2: ENHRY, SYGVKD. This CDR3 has 15 residues. CDR3 sequence (DNA): TGTGCCATCAGTGACTATGCGGGCGGAATGGGGGAGCAGTACGTC. It translates to CAISDYAGGMGEQYV.

In its sample, this clonotype ranks as large. The chain links TRBV30 to TRBJ1-1; D is unclear. V was shortened by 5 bases and J by 7 bases, with 11 bases between the two germline ends. This CDR3 contains 11 residues. The germline V gene encodes CDR1 GTSNPN and CDR2 SVGIG (reference sequence). Written as DNA, the CDR3 is TGTGCCTGGGGCAGGAGTTATGAAGCTTTCTTT. Residues: CAWGRSYEAFF. Using reference TRBV30 and TRBJ1-1 for the parts outside the CDR3, the full variable domain is SQTIHQWPATLVQPVGSPLSLECTVEGTSNPNLYWYRQAAGRGLQLLFYSVGIGQISSEVPQNLSASRPQDRQFILSSKKLLLSDSGFYLCAWGRSYEAFFGQGTRLTVV.

There are a few counts of this clonotype. V usage is TRBV11-3 and J usage is TRBJ2-7; tentatively, D is TRBD1 or TRBD2 (5 bases each). V gave up 3 bases and J gave up 9 bases, with 24 bases separating them. This CDR3 is 16 amino acids long. In germline, CDR1 is SGHNT, CDR2 YENEEA. The CDR3: CASSFPRSRGYIVQYV. The CDR3 DNA reads as TGTGCCAGCAGCTTCCCACGGTCGAGGGGCTATATTGTGCAGTACGTC.

The rearrangement joins TRBV15 to TRBJ1-2; 12 bases match TRBD1. The germline gives CDR1 LNHNV, CDR2 YYDKDF (reference sequence). The CDR3 extends over 14 amino acids. J gave up 8 bases and V 3 bases, and 4 bases lay outside the gene matches. CDR3 amino acids: CATSRGQGASGYTF. The DNA for the CDR3 is TGTGCCACCAGCAGGGGACAGGGGGCATCGGGCTACACCTTC.

Within the sample, this clonotype is medium-sized. J is TRBJ1-2 and V is TRBV30; D unclear. V was pared by 0 bases and J by 0 bases, with 11 bases between. The CDR3 has 15 amino acids. The V gene's germline CDR1 is GTSNPN and CDR2 SVGIG (reference sequence). CDR3: CAWSVKAATNYGYTF. The DNA of the CDR3 is TGTGCCTGGAGTGTAAAGGCGGCTACTAACTATGGCTACACCTTC.

This clonotype is labeled as medium-sized. J is TRBJ2-7 and V is TRBV10-1; 9 bases align to TRBD1. Germline V gene sequence: CDR1 WNHNN, CDR2 SYGVQD (reference sequence). This CDR3 is built from 13 residues. V was clipped by 10 bases and J by 4 bases; unmatched bases: 8. CDR3 DNA sequence: TGCGCCATCGACAGGGGGAAAGTATACGAGCAGTACGTC. Protein: CAIDRGKVYEQYV.

In its sample, this clonotype ranks as medium-sized. The gene calls are TRBV7-9 and TRBJ1-1; TRBD1 agrees at 9 bases. The germline CDR1 and CDR2 sequences are SEHNR and FQNEAQ (reference sequence). The CDR3 spans 16 residues. The V segment lost 5 bases and the J segment 0 bases; nucleotides outside the gene matches: 7. The CDR3 DNA follows: TGTGCCAGCAGCCCCAGGACAGGGGCTATGAACACTGAAGCTTTCTTT. Its protein is CASSPRTGAMNTEAFF. Based on the CDR3 plus reference TRBV7-9 and TRBJ1-1, the full variable domain is DTGVSQNPRHKITKRGQNVTFRCDPISEHNRLYWYRQTLGQGPEFLTYFQNEAQLEKSRLLSDRFSAERPKGSFSTLEIQRTEQGDSAMYLCASSPRTGAMNTEAFFGQGTRLTVV.

The rearrangement joins TRBV24-1 to TRBJ2-6, with 7 bases identical to TRBD2. V shed 9 bases and J 0 bases; nucleotides not matched to a gene: 10. Germline V gives CDR1 KGHDR, CDR2 SFDVKD. CDR3 size: 17 residues. This CDR3 reads CATAHSGGFSGANVLTF. The DNA of the CDR3 is TGTGCCACCGCACATTCCGGGGGGTTCTCTGGGGCCAACGTCCTGACTTTC.

By proportion, this clonotype is medium-sized. V usage is TRBV6-5 and J usage is TRBJ1-6, with TRBD1 as a possible D gene (6 bases). With 2 bases removed from V and 4 bases from J, the gap between germline ends came to 9 bases. The germline V gene encodes CDR1 MNHEY and CDR2 SVGAGI. This CDR3 is 15 amino acids long. The CDR3 sequence: CASSYGGQYNSPLHF. The DNA of the CDR3 is TGTGCCAGCAGTTACGGGGGGCAGTATAATTCACCCCTCCACTTT.

This clonotype qualifies as medium-sized. CDR3 sequence reads: CASSPPVQETQYF. The CDR3 nucleotides read TGTGCCAGCTCACCACCGGTCCAAGAGACCCAGTACTTC. The V and J genes are TRBV18 and TRBJ2-5; D gene unclear. CDR1 and CDR2 from the germline V gene are KGHSH and LQKENI. Trimming left V 0 bases short and J 1 base short, with 3 bases between. The CDR3 is 13 residues long.

With regard to this clonotype: Being one base from a much bigger clone, this may be a read error. This sequence joins TRBV10-3 and TRBJ1-5; 12 nucleotides agree with TRBD1. V shed 7 bases, J shed 5 bases, and the junction held 12 bases outside the gene matches. Germline values: CDR1 ENHRY, CDR2 SYGVKD. CDR3 length equals 17 residues. Here the CDR3 reads CAIIAGQGADRDQPQHF. Here the CDR3 DNA reads TGTGCCATCATCGCGGGACAGGGGGCGGATCGGGATCAGCCCCAGCATTTT.

This clonotype is labeled as medium-sized. The V gene is TRBV15, the J gene TRBJ1-6; 7 nucleotides match TRBD1. From germline, CDR1 is LNHNV and CDR2 YYDKDF (reference sequence). This CDR3 contains 14 residues. V was clipped by 6 bases and J by 7 bases; unmatched bases: 6. CDR3 sequence: CATRETGQNSPLHF. CDR3 coding DNA: TGTGCCACCAGGGAGACAGGGCAGAATTCACCCCTCCACTTT.

This clonotype was picked up a small number of times. The chain uses TRBV7-2 and TRBJ1-2, with D uncertain. Germline assignment: CDR1 SGHTA and CDR2 FQGNSA. The V gene lost 4 bases and the J gene lost 8 bases, with 14 bases spanning the gap. This CDR3 region has 13 residues. The CDR3 DNA follows: TGTGCCAGCAGCTCACGAGAGGGCTACGGCTACACCTTC. This encodes CASSSREGYGYTF.

This clonotype is medium-sized by share. This chain uses TRBV19 with TRBJ2-3; D unclear. CDR1 and CDR2 from the germline V gene are LNHDA and SQIVND (reference sequence). The CDR3 is 15 amino acids. The V gene lost 2 bases and the J gene lost 4 bases, with 13 bases spanning the gap. CDR3 region: CASSISLDVADTQYF. CDR3 bases: TGTGCCAGTAGTATATCCCTAGACGTTGCAGATACGCAGTATTTT.

The CDR3 nucleotides read TGTGCCAGCAGCTTCGGCGGGGGGGCAGAGACCCAGTACTTC. It is translated as CASSFGGGAETQYF. The chain is built from TRBV7-2 and TRBJ2-5; 9 nucleotides agree with TRBD2. Per the germline V gene, CDR1 is SGHTA and CDR2 is FQGNSA. The CDR3 runs 14 residues. Germline trimming cut 3 bases from V and 4 bases from J; bases unmatched to any gene: 3.

This clonotype is termed medium-sized. CDR3 sequence reads: CASSSSFEQGLYGYTF. The CDR3 DNA reads TGTGCCAGCAGCTCATCCTTTGAGCAGGGGTTATATGGCTACACCTTC. The chain combines TRBV2 with TRBJ1-2, with a tentative D call TRBD1 (6 bases). From germline, CDR1 is SNHLY and CDR2 FYNNEI. V lost 6 bases to trimming and J lost 5 bases, with 22 bases between them. The CDR3 runs 16 residues.

This chain links TRBV6-2 or TRBV6-3 with TRBJ1-1; possibly TRBD1 for D (6 bases). Germline CDR1 and CDR2: MNHEY and SVGEGT. The CDR3 consists of 12 residues. The V end was cut by 11 bases, the J end by 4 bases, with 14 bases between. The CDR3 here is CAAQQGRTEAFF. In DNA, the CDR3 is TGTGCCGCGCAACAGGGACGCACTGAAGCTTTCTTT.

The chain joins TRBV7-2 to TRBJ2-7; tentative D call: TRBD1 (6 bases). Trimming left V 1 base short and J 0 bases short, with 13 bases between. CDR1 SGHTA and CDR2 FQGNSA come from the germline V gene. CDR3 length: 16 residues. The CDR3 region is CASSLGVLGGSYEQYV. CDR3 in DNA: TGTGCCAGCAGCTTAGGAGTTTTAGGGGGCTCCTACGAGCAGTACGTC.